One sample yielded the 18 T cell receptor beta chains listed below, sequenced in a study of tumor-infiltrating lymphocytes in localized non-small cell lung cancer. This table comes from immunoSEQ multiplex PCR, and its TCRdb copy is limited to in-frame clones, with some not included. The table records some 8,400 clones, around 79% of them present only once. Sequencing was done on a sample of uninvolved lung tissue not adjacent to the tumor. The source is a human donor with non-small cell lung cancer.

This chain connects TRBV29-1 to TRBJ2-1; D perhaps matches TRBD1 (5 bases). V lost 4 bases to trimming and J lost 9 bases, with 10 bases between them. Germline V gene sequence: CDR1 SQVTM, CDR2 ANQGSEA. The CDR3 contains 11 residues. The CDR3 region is CSVVGAVEQFF. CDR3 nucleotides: TGCAGCGTTGTAGGGGCAGTTGAGCAGTTCTTC.

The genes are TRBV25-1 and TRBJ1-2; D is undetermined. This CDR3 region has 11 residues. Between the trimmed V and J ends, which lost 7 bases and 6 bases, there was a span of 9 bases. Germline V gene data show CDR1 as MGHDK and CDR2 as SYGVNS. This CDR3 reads CASTSPNGYTF. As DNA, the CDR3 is TGTGCCAGCACCAGCCCAAATGGCTACACCTTC.

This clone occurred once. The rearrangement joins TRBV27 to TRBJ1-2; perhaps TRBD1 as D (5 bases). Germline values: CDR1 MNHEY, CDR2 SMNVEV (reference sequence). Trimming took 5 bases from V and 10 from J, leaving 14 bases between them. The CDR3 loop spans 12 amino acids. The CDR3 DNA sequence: TGTGCCAGCAGTCCTACTCGGGGACTCTACACCTTC. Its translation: CASSPTRGLYTF.

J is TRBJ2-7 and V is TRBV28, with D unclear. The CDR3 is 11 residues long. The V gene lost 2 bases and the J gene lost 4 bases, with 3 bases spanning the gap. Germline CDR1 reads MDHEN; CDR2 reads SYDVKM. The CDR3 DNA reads TGTGCCAGCAGTTTACGGTACGAGCAGTACTTC. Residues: CASSLRYEQYF.

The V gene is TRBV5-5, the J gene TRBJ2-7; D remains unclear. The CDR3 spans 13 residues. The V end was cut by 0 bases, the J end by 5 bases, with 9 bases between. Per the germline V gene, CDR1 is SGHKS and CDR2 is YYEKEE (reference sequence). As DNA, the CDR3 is TGTGCCAGCAGCTTGGTGGAGTGGAACGAGCAGTACTTC. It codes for CASSLVEWNEQYF. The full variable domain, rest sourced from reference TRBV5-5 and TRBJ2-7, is DAGVTQSPTHLIKTRGQQVTLRCSPISGHKSVSWYQQVLGQGPQFIFQYYEKEERGRGNFPDRFSARQFPNYSSELNVNALLLGDSALYLCASSLVEWNEQYFGPGTRLTVT.

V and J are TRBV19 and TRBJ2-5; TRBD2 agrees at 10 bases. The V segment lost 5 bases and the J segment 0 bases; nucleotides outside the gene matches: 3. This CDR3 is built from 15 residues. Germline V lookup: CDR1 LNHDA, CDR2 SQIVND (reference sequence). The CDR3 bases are TGTGCCAGTAGTCCCGGGACTAGCGACCAAGAGACCCAGTACTTC. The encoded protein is CASSPGTSDQETQYF.

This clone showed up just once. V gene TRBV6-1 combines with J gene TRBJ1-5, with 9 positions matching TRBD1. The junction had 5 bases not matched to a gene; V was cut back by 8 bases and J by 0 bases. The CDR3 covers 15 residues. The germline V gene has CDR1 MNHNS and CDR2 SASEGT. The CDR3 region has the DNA TGTGCCAGCGTGTGGACAGGGGATAGCAATCAGCCCCAGCATTTT. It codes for CASVWTGDSNQPQHF.

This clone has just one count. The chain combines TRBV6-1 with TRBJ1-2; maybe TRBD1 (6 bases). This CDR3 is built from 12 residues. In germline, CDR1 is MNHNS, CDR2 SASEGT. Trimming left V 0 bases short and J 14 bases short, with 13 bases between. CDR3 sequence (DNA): TGTGCCAGCAGTGAAGCGGGTGGTACAGGGACCTTC. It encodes CASSEAGGTGTF.

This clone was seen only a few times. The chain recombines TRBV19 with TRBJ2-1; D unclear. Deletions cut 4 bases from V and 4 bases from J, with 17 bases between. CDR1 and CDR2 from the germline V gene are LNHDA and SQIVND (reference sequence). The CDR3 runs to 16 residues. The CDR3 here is CASSSLSSEKYNEQFF. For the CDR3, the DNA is TGTGCCAGTAGTAGTTTGTCGTCAGAGAAATACAATGAGCAGTTCTTC.

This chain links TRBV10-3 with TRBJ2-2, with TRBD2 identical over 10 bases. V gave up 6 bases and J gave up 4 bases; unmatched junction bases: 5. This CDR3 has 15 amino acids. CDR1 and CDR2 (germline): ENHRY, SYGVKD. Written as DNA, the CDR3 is TGTGCCATCAGATTTTTAGCGGGAGGCACCGGGGAGCTGTTTTTT. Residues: CAIRFLAGGTGELFF.

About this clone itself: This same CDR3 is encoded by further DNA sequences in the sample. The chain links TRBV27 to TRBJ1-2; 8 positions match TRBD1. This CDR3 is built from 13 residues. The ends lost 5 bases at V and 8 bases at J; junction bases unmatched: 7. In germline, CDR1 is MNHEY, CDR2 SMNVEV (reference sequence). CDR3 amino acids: CASSSGQGRGYTF. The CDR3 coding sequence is TGTGCCAGCAGTAGCGGACAGGGAAGAGGCTACACCTTC.

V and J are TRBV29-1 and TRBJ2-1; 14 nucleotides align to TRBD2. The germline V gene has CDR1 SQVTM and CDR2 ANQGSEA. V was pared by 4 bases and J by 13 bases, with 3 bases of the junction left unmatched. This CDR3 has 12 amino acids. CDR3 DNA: TGCAGCGTTGGACTAGCGGGAGGGGAACAGTTCTTC. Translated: CSVGLAGGEQFF.

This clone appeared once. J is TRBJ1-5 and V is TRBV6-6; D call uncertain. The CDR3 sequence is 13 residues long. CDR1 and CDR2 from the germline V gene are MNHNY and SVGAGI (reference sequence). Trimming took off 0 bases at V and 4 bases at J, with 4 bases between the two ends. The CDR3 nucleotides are TGTGCCAGCAGTTACTCGCAGAATCAGCCCCAGCATTTT. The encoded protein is CASSYSQNQPQHF.

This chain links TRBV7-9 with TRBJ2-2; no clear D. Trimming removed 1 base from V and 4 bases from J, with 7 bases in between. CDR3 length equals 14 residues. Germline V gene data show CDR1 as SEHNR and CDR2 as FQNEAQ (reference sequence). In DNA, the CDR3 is TGTGCCAGCAGCTTAGGACGGGCCACCGGGGAGCTGTTTTTT. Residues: CASSLGRATGELFF.

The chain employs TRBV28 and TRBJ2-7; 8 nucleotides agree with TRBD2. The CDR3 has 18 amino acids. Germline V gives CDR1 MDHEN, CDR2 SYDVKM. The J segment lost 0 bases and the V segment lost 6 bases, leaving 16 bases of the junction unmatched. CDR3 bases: TGTGCCAGCAGGGGCCCTCCAGGGGAGCGGGGGTCCTCCTACGAGCAGTACTTC. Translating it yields CASRGPPGERGSSYEQYF.

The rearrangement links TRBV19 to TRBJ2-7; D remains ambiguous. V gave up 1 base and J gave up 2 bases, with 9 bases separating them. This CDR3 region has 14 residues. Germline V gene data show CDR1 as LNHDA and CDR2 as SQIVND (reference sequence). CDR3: CASSIGRLTYEQYF. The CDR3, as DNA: TGTGCCAGTAGTATAGGACGGCTGACCTACGAGCAGTACTTC.

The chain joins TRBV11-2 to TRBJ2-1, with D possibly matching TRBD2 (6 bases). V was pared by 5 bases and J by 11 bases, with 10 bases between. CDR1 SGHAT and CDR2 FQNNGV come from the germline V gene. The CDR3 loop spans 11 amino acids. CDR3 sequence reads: CASSDSGKQFF. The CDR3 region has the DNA TGTGCCAGCAGCGATAGCGGTAAGCAGTTCTTC.

The CDR3 here is CASSLLARQGELNTEAFF. The CDR3 DNA reads as TGTGCCAGCAGCTTACTAGCCCGGCAGGGTGAGTTGAACACTGAAGCTTTCTTT. The V call is TRBV7-6, the J call TRBJ1-1; tentatively, D is TRBD1 (5 bases). The CDR3 sequence is 18 residues long. V was pared by 2 bases and J by 0 bases, with 19 bases between. Germline CDR1 and CDR2: SGHVS and FNYEAQ.